The 15 T cell receptor beta chains presented below share a single source sample, sequenced in a study of vaccination effects on CD4 cells after COVID-19. Their antigens remain unidentified. ViraFEST used viral peptide pools to expand antigen-specific CD4+ T cells before sequencing. Having been cultured for roughly 11 days, the cells underwent CD4+ T cell isolation. Vaccinated participants had no history of SARS-CoV-2 infection and tested negative for nucleocapsid antibodies. Sequencing used immunoSEQ multiplex PCR; TCRdb keeps in-frame clones, though not all of them. Seen here are 73,000 or so clones, about 78% observed once, and the top ten hold approximately 10%. The specimen comprised CD4+ T cells from PBMCs cultured with SARS-CoV-2 spike peptides, sampled before COVID-19 vaccination. Every receptor here comes from a human donor who received a COVID-19 vaccine.

This sequence joins TRBV7-2 and TRBJ1-2; 7 nucleotides align to TRBD1. The J segment lost 3 bases and the V segment lost 7 bases, leaving 8 bases of the junction unmatched. Germline V gene sequence: CDR1 SGHTA, CDR2 FQGNSA. The CDR3 runs to 14 residues. The CDR3 loop reads CASIGRDRDYGYTF. CDR3 bases: TGTGCCAGCATCGGTAGGGACAGAGACTATGGCTACACCTTC.

The chain links TRBV30 to TRBJ1-1; D gene uncertain. In germline, CDR1 is GTSNPN, CDR2 SVGIG (reference sequence). V lost 3 bases and J 4 bases, leaving 21 bases between the germline ends. The CDR3 sequence is 16 residues long. CDR3 region: CAWRSLSRSKSTEAFF. CDR3 coding DNA: TGTGCCTGGAGGAGCCTTAGCAGAAGTAAGAGCACTGAAGCTTTCTTT.

The chain combines TRBV18 with TRBJ1-1, with 10 bases aligning to TRBD1. V lost 5 bases to trimming and J lost 2 bases; unmatched junction nucleotides: 5. The CDR3 has 15 amino acids. Germline V CDR1 and CDR2: KGHSH, LQKENI. The CDR3 region has the DNA TGTGCCAGCTCAAAGGGACAGGGGTATAACACTGAAGCTTTCTTT. Protein sequence: CASSKGQGYNTEAFF.

The chain links TRBV7-9 to TRBJ1-1; TRBD1 agrees at 7 bases. There are 15 residues in the CDR3. V trimming: 5 bases; J trimming: 0 bases; junction bases outside the gene matches: 6. Germline V lookup: CDR1 SEHNR, CDR2 FQNEAQ (reference sequence). CDR3 nucleotides: TGTGCCAGCAGCCCAAGACAGGGTTTGAACACTGAAGCTTTCTTT. It codes for CASSPRQGLNTEAFF.

The CDR3 DNA is TGTGCCAGCAGCTTGGGGGGACTAGCGGAGACCCAGTACTTC. This sequence encodes CASSLGGLAETQYF. The V and J genes are TRBV5-5 and TRBJ2-5; TRBD2 matches 10 bases. This CDR3 has 14 residues. Germline V gene data show CDR1 as SGHKS and CDR2 as YYEKEE (reference sequence). Trimming cost V 0 bases and J 5 bases; bases outside gene matches: 1.

This clone was picked up a small number of times. The chain recombines TRBV6-4 with TRBJ2-1, with D perhaps matching TRBD1 (5 bases). V shed 2 bases and J shed 8 bases, with 7 bases lying between them. The CDR3 has 12 amino acids. Germline assignment: CDR1 MRHNA and CDR2 SNTAGT. CDR3 protein: CASSDRGDEQFF. For the CDR3, the DNA is TGTGCCAGCAGTGACAGGGGCGATGAGCAGTTCTTC.

The chain uses TRBV5-1 and TRBJ2-2; D is perhaps TRBD1 or TRBD2 (5 bases each). CDR3 length: 15 residues. V was cut by 3 bases and J by 5 bases, with 14 bases left in between. Per germline, CDR1 SGHRS and CDR2 YFSETQ. CDR3 amino acids: CASSSGRGETGELFF. As DNA, the CDR3 is TGCGCCAGCAGCTCGGGAAGGGGTGAAACCGGGGAGCTGTTTTTT.

Note on this clone: A read error may produce the germline difference seen at one junction end. Other DNA sequences in the same sample also yield this CDR3. The chain has TRBV7-9 and TRBJ1-1; D unclear. The CDR3 has 13 residues. Germline assignment: CDR1 SEHNR and CDR2 FQNEAQ (reference sequence). Here the CDR3 DNA reads TGTGCCAGCAGCTTGAGTCAGAACACTGAGGCTTTCTTT. Translation gives CASSLSQNTEAFF.

The chain carries TRBV28 and TRBJ2-1; TRBD1 matches at 9 bases. The CDR3 length is 16 residues. Germline trimming cut 1 base from V and 3 bases from J; bases unmatched to any gene: 4. CDR1 and CDR2 (germline): MDHEN, SYDVKM. The chain's CDR3 is CASSLLDRGNYNEQFF. The CDR3 nucleotides read TGTGCCAGCAGTTTATTGGACAGGGGTAACTACAATGAGCAGTTCTTC. Variable domain in full (rest from reference TRBV28 and TRBJ2-1): DVKVTQSSRYLVKRTGEKVFLECVQDMDHENMFWYRQDPGLGLRLIYFSYDVKMKEKGDIPEGYSVSREKKERFSLILESASTNQTSMYLCASSLLDRGNYNEQFFGPGTRLTVL.

The V gene is TRBV5-1, the J gene TRBJ2-5; TRBD2 agrees at 7 bases. The ends lost 4 bases at V and 4 bases at J; junction bases unmatched: 10. Germline CDR1 reads SGHRS; CDR2 reads YFSETQ. CDR3 length: 15 amino acids. The CDR3 region is CASSPAGEVTETQYF. In DNA, the CDR3 is TGCGCCAGCAGCCCGGCGGGGGAGGTAACAGAGACCCAGTACTTC.

The chain has TRBV28 and TRBJ2-3; D not resolved. V was shortened by 6 bases and J by 5 bases, with 15 bases between the two germline ends. CDR1 MDHEN and CDR2 SYDVKM come from the germline V gene. CDR3 length: 14 residues. The CDR3 protein is CASRFHSWRDTQYF. The CDR3 nucleotides read TGTGCCAGCAGGTTCCACAGCTGGAGAGATACGCAGTATTTT.

J is TRBJ1-2 and V is TRBV6-5, with no clear D. The CDR3 extends over 15 amino acids. Germline-derived CDR1 and CDR2 are MNHEY and SVGAGI. Trimming took off 4 bases at V and 0 bases at J, with 12 bases between the two ends. The CDR3 bases are TGTGCCAGCAGTTTATCGGGTCCAGCTAACTATGGCTACACCTTC. This translates into CASSLSGPANYGYTF.

The gene calls are TRBV6-5 and TRBJ1-3; D possibly corresponds to TRBD1 (6 bases). V was clipped by 8 bases and J by 4 bases, with 15 bases between them. The CDR3 runs 14 residues. CDR1 is MNHEY, CDR2 SVGAGI, per germline. In nucleotides, the CDR3 is TGTGCCAGCGCCGTAACAGGGACCGGAAACACCATATATTTT. This gives the protein CASAVTGTGNTIYF.

The CDR3 reads CAWSETESINYGYTF. The DNA for the CDR3 is TGTGCCTGGAGTGAGACAGAATCTATAAACTATGGCTACACCTTC. V usage is TRBV30 and J usage is TRBJ1-2; maybe TRBD1 (5 bases). Trimming removed 1 base from V and 2 bases from J, with 14 bases in between. CDR3 size: 15 residues. CDR1 is GTSNPN and CDR2 is SVGIG in the germline V gene (reference sequence).

This chain joins TRBV5-1 and TRBJ2-6; D is possibly TRBD1 (5 bases). Between the trimmed V and J ends, which lost 2 bases and 4 bases, there was a span of 16 bases. The CDR3 covers 17 residues. Germline V lookup: CDR1 SGHRS, CDR2 YFSETQ. The CDR3 nucleotides read TGCGCCAGCAGCTTTGGGGCAGGGTCTACCGGGGCCAACGTCCTGACTTTC. Protein sequence: CASSFGAGSTGANVLTF.